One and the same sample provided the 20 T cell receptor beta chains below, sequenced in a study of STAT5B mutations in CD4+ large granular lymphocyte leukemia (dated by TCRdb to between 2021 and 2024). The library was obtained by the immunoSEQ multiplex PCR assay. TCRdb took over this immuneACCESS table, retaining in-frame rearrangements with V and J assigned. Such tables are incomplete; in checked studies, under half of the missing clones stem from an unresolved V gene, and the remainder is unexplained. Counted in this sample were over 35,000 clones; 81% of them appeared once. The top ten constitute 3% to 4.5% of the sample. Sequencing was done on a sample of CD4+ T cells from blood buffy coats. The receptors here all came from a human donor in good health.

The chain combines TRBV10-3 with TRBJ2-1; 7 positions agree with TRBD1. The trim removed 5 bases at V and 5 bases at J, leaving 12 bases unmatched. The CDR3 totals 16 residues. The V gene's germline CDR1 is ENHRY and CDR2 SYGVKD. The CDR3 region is CAISFTPGGPNNEQFF. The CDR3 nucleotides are TGTGCCATCAGTTTTACCCCAGGGGGTCCCAACAATGAGCAGTTCTTC.

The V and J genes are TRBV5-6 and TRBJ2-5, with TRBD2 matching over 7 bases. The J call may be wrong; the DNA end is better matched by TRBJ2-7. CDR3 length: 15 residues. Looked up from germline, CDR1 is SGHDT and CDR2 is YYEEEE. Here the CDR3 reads CASSAPGLSSYEQYF. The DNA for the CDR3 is TGTGCCAGCAGCGCCCCGGGACTATCTTCGTACGAGCAGTACTTC.

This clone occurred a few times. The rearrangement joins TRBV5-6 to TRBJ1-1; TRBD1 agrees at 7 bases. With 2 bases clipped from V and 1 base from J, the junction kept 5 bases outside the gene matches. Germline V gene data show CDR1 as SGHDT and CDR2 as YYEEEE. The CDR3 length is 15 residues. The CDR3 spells CASSLLGTANTEAFF. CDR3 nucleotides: TGTGCCAGCAGCTTACTCGGGACAGCGAACACTGAAGCTTTCTTT. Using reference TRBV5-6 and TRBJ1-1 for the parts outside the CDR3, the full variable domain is DAGVTQSPTHLIKTRGQQVTLRCSPKSGHDTVSWYQQALGQGPQFIFQYYEEEERQRGNFPDRFSGHQFPNYSSELNVNALLLGDSALYLCASSLLGTANTEAFFGQGTRLTVV.

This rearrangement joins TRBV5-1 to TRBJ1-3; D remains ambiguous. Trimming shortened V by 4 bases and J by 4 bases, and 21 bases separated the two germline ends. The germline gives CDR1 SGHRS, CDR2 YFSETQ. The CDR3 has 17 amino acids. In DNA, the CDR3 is TGCGCCAGCAGCCAGGTCTCCCTTCTGGCAGGAGGAAACACCATATATTTT. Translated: CASSQVSLLAGGNTIYF.

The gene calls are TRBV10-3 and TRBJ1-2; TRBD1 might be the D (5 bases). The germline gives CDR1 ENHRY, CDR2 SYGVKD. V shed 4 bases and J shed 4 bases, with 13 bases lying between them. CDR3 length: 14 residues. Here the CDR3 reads CAISGNDRGYGYTF. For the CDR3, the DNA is TGTGCCATCAGTGGGAACGACAGAGGCTATGGCTACACCTTC.

CDR3 in amino acids: CASSPGGRVPYEQYF. CDR3 DNA sequence: TGTGCCAGCAGTCCTGGAGGGAGGGTCCCATACGAGCAGTACTTC. This chain joins TRBV14 and TRBJ2-7, with TRBD2 identical over 7 bases. Unmatched junction bases numbered 12, after V lost 6 bases and J lost 4 bases. The CDR3 spans 15 residues. Germline CDR1 is SGHDN and CDR2 is FVKESK.

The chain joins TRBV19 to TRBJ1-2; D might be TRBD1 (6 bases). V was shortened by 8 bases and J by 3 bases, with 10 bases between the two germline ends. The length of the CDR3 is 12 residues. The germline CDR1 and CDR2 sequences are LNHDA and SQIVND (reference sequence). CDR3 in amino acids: CASDGQYYGYTF. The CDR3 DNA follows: TGTGCCAGTGACGGACAGTACTATGGCTACACCTTC.

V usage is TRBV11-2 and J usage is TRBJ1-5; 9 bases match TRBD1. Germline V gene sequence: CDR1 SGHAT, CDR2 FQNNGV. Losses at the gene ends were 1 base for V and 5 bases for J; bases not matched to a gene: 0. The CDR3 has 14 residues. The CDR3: CASSLGDRDQPQHF. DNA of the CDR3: TGTGCCAGCAGCTTAGGGGACAGGGATCAGCCCCAGCATTTT.

The CDR3 here is CASSNRGGLETQYF. The CDR3 nucleotides read TGTGCCAGCAGCAACAGGGGGGGCTTAGAGACCCAGTACTTC. J is TRBJ2-5 and V is TRBV13; D may be TRBD1 (8 bases). The CDR3 extends over 14 amino acids. Trimming removed 5 bases at V and 4 bases at J, with 14 bases between. From germline, CDR1 is PRHDT and CDR2 FYEKMQ (reference sequence).

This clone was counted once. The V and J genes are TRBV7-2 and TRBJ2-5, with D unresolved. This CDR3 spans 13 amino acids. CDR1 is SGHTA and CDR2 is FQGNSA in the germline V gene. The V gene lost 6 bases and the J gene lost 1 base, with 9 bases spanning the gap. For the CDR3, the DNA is TGTGCCAGCAGGTATGGGGTCCAAGAGACCCAGTACTTC. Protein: CASRYGVQETQYF.

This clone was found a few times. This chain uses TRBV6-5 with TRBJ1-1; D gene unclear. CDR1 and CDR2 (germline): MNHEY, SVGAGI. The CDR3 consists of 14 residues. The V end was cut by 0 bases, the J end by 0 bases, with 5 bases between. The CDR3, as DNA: TGTGCCAGCAGTTACTCGGGCCTGAACACTGAAGCTTTCTTT. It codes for CASSYSGLNTEAFF.

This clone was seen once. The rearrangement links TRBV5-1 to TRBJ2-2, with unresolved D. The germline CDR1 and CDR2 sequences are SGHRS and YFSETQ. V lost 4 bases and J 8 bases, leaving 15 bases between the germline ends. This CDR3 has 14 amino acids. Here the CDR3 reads CASSPVFSEGELFF. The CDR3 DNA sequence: TGCGCCAGCAGCCCGGTTTTTTCCGAAGGGGAGCTGTTTTTT.

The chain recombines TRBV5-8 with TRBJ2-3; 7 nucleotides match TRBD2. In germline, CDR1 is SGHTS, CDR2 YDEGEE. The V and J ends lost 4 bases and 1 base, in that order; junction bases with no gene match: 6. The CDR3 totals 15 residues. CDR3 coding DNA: TGTGCCAGCAGCGTGGGAGGGGCTGGCACAGATACGCAGTATTTT. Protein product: CASSVGGAGTDTQYF.

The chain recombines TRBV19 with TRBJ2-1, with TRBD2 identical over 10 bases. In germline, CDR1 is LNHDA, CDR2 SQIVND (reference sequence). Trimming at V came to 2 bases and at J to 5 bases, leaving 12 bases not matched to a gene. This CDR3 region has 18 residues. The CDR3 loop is CASSILGPGLATNNEQFF. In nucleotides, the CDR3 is TGTGCCAGTAGTATATTAGGGCCGGGACTAGCGACGAACAATGAGCAGTTCTTC.

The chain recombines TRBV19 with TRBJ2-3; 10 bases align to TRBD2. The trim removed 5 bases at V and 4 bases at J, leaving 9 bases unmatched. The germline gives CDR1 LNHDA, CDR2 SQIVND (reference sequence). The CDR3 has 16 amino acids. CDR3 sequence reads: CASSSQGSGGADTQYF. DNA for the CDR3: TGTGCCAGTAGTTCCCAGGGGAGCGGGGGGGCAGATACGCAGTATTTT.

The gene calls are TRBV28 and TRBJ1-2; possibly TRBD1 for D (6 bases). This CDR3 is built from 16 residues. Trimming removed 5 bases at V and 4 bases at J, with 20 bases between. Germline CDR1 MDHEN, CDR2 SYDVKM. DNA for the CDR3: TGTGCCAGCAGTGTTTTATCAGGGGTAGGGCTCTATGGCTACACCTTC. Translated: CASSVLSGVGLYGYTF.

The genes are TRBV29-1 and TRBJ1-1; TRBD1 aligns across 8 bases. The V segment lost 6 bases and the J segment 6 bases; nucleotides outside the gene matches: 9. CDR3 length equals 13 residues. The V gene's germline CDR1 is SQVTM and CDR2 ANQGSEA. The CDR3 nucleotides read TGCAGCGTCAGGACAGGGTTACGGGCTGAAGCTTTCTTT. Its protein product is CSVRTGLRAEAFF.

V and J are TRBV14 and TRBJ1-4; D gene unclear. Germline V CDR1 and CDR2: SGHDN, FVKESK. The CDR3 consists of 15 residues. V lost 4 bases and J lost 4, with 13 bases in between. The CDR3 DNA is TGTGCCAGCAGCCTAATACGGGGTAGTAATGAAAAACTGTTTTTT. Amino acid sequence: CASSLIRGSNEKLFF.

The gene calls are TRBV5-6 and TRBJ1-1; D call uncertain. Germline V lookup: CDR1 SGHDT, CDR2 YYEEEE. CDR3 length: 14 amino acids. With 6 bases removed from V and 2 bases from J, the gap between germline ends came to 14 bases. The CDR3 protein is CASTPPFVNTEAFF. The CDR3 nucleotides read TGTGCCAGCACCCCGCCTTTCGTAAACACTGAAGCTTTCTTT.

The CDR3 DNA reads as TGTGCCACCTCCGTGGGCGGCAATCAGCCCCAGCATTTT. This codes for CATSVGGNQPQHF. The V call is TRBV19, the J call TRBJ1-5; D not resolved. Trimming pared 10 bases from V and 2 bases from J, leaving 12 bases between. The CDR3 has 13 amino acids. Germline V lookup: CDR1 LNHDA, CDR2 SQIVND (reference sequence).